Listed below are T cell receptor beta chains from one sample, sequenced in a study of blood T cell repertoires in COVID-19. Only in-frame clones appear in the TCRdb table, and some are missing; sequencing was by immunoSEQ multiplex PCR. Here the sample spans about 260,000 clones, about 90% being singletons. The sequenced material came from peripheral blood. The receptors come from a woman between 50 and 59 years old with acute or convalescent COVID-19. CDR3s include the opening cysteine and the closing phenylalanine or tryptophan. D genes are given only for firm matches. Size is stated for part of the rows, as once, few or many counts, or as a class when the clone is expanded.

CDR3 protein,CDR3 DNA,D gene,J gene,V gene,clone size
CASSRGGYYNSPLHF,TGTGCCAGCAGTCGTGGGGGCTATTATAATTCACCCCTCCACTTT,-,TRBJ1-6,TRBV27,-
CATSDGRGTGEKLFF,TGTGCCACCAGTGATGGGCGGGGGACAGGAGAAAAACTGTTTTTT,TRBD1,TRBJ1-4,TRBV24-1,few
CASSSNEQFF,TGTGCCAGCAGTTCTAATGAGCAGTTCTTC,-,TRBJ2-1,TRBV28,-
CASSLDGSSYNSPLHF,TGTGCCAGCAGTTTAGATGGGAGCTCCTATAATTCACCCCTCCACTTT,-,TRBJ1-6,TRBV28,once
CASSLGQRGKLFF,TGTGCCAGCAGTTTAGGACAGCGAGGGAAACTGTTTTTT,-,TRBJ1-4,TRBV6-5,few
CASSFRDSNEKLFF,TGCGCCAGCAGCTTCCGGGACAGCAATGAAAAACTGTTTTTT,TRBD1,TRBJ1-4,TRBV5-1,once
CASRVPGQGAGGYTF,TGTGCCAGCAGGGTGCCGGGACAGGGGGCTGGGGGCTACACCTTC,TRBD1,TRBJ1-2,TRBV6-5,few
CASSIGQGLGNEKLFF,TGTGCCAGCAGCATCGGACAGGGGCTGGGTAATGAAAAACTGTTTTTT,TRBD1,TRBJ1-4,TRBV5-4,-
CASSFSPGYEQYF,TGTGCCAGCAGCTTCAGTCCGGGCTACGAGCAGTACTTC,-,TRBJ2-7,TRBV7-2,-
CASSPDRGRPYEQYF,TGTGCCAGCAGTCCGGACAGGGGGCGTCCGTACGAGCAGTACTTC,TRBD1,TRBJ2-7,TRBV27,-
CASSTGTSGSGEQYF,TGTGCCAGCAGCACCGGGACTAGCGGGAGCGGCGAGCAGTACTTC,TRBD2,TRBJ2-7,TRBV5-8,-
CASSVTGSEKLFF,TGTGCCAGCAGCGTGACAGGGAGCGAAAAACTGTTTTTT,TRBD1,TRBJ1-4,TRBV9,-
CASSAKQGFSYEQYF,TGTGCCAGCAGCGCTAAACAGGGATTTTCCTACGAGCAGTACTTC,-,TRBJ2-7,TRBV9,-
CASSPDRGPGGYTF,TGTGCCAGCAGCCCCGACAGGGGGCCTGGCGGCTACACCTTC,TRBD1,TRBJ1-2,TRBV7-2,-
CATSRGLASNTGELFF,TGTGCCACCAGTAGGGGACTAGCTTCGAACACCGGGGAGCTGTTTTTT,TRBD2,TRBJ2-2,TRBV24-1,-
CASSYEGNNSPLHF,TGTGCCAGCAGTTACGAGGGTAACAATTCACCCCTCCACTTT,-,TRBJ1-6,TRBV6-5,once
CASSVAQTSGSTGELFF,TGTGCCAGCAGCGTAGCCCAAACATCAGGATCCACCGGGGAGCTGTTTTTT,-,TRBJ2-2,TRBV9,-
CASSWGGGTGYGYTF,TGTGCCAGCAGTTGGGGGGGAGGGACCGGCTATGGCTACACCTTC,-,TRBJ1-2,TRBV28,-
CASSVSLVLKTQYF,TGTGCCAGCAGCGTCTCACTAGTGTTAAAGACCCAGTACTTC,-,TRBJ2-5,TRBV6-5,-
CASSLNRGPNEKLFF,TGTGCCAGCTCGCTCAACAGGGGCCCTAATGAAAAACTGTTTTTT,TRBD1,TRBJ1-4,TRBV18,few
CASSPYTTDTQYF,TGTGCCAGCAGCCCATACACCACAGATACGCAGTATTTT,-,TRBJ2-3,TRBV7-3,-
CASKLDLNSPLHF,TGTGCCAGCAAACTAGACCTCAATTCACCCCTCCACTTT,-,TRBJ1-6,TRBV2,once
CASIQGAGQPQHF,TGTGCCAGCATCCAGGGGGCAGGGCAGCCCCAGCATTTT,TRBD1,TRBJ1-5,TRBV6-5,-
CASSANTGSTIYF,TGCGCCAGCAGCGCAAATACAGGGTCCACCATATATTTT,-,TRBJ1-3,TRBV5-1,once
CASSFGTQGWGYTF,TGTGCCAGCAGTTTTGGGACACAGGGTTGGGGCTACACCTTC,-,TRBJ1-2,TRBV28,-
CASSLFSLTGNEQFF,TGTGCCAGCAGTTTATTCTCTCTGACTGGCAATGAGCAGTTCTTC,-,TRBJ2-1,TRBV28,-
CAAGRSSYNEQFF,TGTGCTGCGGGGCGGAGCTCCTACAATGAGCAGTTCTTC,-,TRBJ2-1,TRBV6-5,-
CASSTNYEQYF,TGTGCCAGCAGCACAAACTACGAGCAGTACTTC,-,TRBJ2-7,TRBV5-4,few
CASSLSGAEAFF,TGTGCCAGCAGCTTGTCGGGGGCTGAAGCTTTCTTT,-,TRBJ1-1,TRBV5-6,-
CASRVDRYEQYF,TGTGCCAGCAGGGTGGACAGGTACGAGCAGTACTTC,TRBD1,TRBJ2-7,TRBV12-3/TRBV12-4,-
CASSYTSGSYTGELFF,TGTGCCAGCAGCTATACTAGCGGGAGCTACACCGGGGAGCTGTTTTTT,TRBD2,TRBJ2-2,TRBV9,-
CAIKSVQPGNTIYF,TGTGCCATCAAGAGCGTCCAACCTGGAAACACCATATATTTT,-,TRBJ1-3,TRBV10-3,-
CASKINIVPQPQHF,TGTGCCAGCAAGATAAACATCGTCCCTCAGCCCCAGCATTTT,-,TRBJ1-5,TRBV28,-
CASSLRSDTDTQYF,TGCGCCAGCAGCTTAAGGAGCGACACAGATACGCAGTATTTT,-,TRBJ2-3,TRBV5-1,-
CASSQDEAASGNTIYF,TGTGCCAGCAGCCAAGATGAAGCGGCGTCTGGAAACACCATATATTTT,-,TRBJ1-3,TRBV4-2,-
CASTLRSGRYEQYF,TGTGCCAGCACCCTTCGTAGCGGGAGGTACGAGCAGTACTTC,TRBD2,TRBJ2-7,TRBV27,-
CATSDSTAGNTEAFF,TGTGCCACCAGTGACTCCACAGCGGGGAACACTGAAGCTTTCTTT,-,TRBJ1-1,TRBV24-1,-
CASSGGRRSYNEQFF,TGTGCCAGCAGCGGCGGGAGGCGCTCCTACAATGAGCAGTTCTTC,TRBD2,TRBJ2-1,TRBV9,-
CASSLGTSGTSTDTQYF,TGCGCCAGCAGCTTGGGGACTAGCGGGACTAGCACAGATACGCAGTATTTT,TRBD2,TRBJ2-3,TRBV5-1,-
CAISTTPTGVVAGAYEQYF,TGTGCCATCAGTACCACCCCGACAGGGGTAGTAGCGGGGGCCTACGAGCAGTACTTC,-,TRBJ2-7,TRBV10-3,-
CASSLGTSGNNEQFF,TGTGCCAGCAGCTTAGGGACTAGCGGGAACAATGAGCAGTTCTTC,TRBD2,TRBJ2-1,TRBV7-2,-
CASSTSGISYEQYF,TGTGCCAGCAGCACTAGCGGGATCTCCTACGAGCAGTACTTC,TRBD2,TRBJ2-7,TRBV7-2,-
CATSDPPGTGVGYTF,TGTGCCACCAGTGATCCTCCTGGGACAGGGGTCGGCTACACCTTC,TRBD1,TRBJ1-2,TRBV24-1,-
CASSPLGLAGVWETQYF,TGTGCCAGCAGCCCATTAGGACTAGCGGGAGTATGGGAGACCCAGTACTTC,TRBD2,TRBJ2-5,TRBV5-4,-
CASSQEQGVTQYF,TGTGCCAGCAGCCAAGAACAGGGAGTGACCCAGTACTTC,-,TRBJ2-5,TRBV3-1/TRBV3-2,-
CASSTGATNEKLFF,TGTGCCAGCAGTACAGGGGCAACTAATGAAAAACTGTTTTTT,TRBD1,TRBJ1-4,TRBV6-5,-
CSVEWTGAGDYGYTF,TGCAGCGTTGAATGGACAGGGGCGGGGGACTATGGCTACACCTTC,TRBD1,TRBJ1-2,TRBV29-1,-
CASSRTGANEKLFF,TGTGCCAGCAGCCGGACAGGGGCAAATGAAAAACTGTTTTTT,TRBD1,TRBJ1-4,TRBV3-1/TRBV3-2,-
CASSPRLAGGIPDTQYF,TGTGCCAGCAGCCCTAGACTAGCGGGTGGAATACCGGATACGCAGTATTTT,TRBD2,TRBJ2-3,TRBV7-9,-
CASSVGRVNTEAFF,TGTGCCAGCAGCGTAGGTCGAGTGAACACTGAAGCTTTCTTT,-,TRBJ1-1,TRBV9,-
CASRPGQGARKAFF,TGTGCCAGCAGACCGGGACAGGGGGCGCGAAAGGCTTTCTTT,TRBD1,TRBJ1-1,TRBV28,-
CAIKSGQGARDTEAFF,TGTGCCATCAAGTCGGGACAGGGGGCGCGTGACACTGAAGCTTTCTTT,TRBD1,TRBJ1-1,TRBV10-3,-